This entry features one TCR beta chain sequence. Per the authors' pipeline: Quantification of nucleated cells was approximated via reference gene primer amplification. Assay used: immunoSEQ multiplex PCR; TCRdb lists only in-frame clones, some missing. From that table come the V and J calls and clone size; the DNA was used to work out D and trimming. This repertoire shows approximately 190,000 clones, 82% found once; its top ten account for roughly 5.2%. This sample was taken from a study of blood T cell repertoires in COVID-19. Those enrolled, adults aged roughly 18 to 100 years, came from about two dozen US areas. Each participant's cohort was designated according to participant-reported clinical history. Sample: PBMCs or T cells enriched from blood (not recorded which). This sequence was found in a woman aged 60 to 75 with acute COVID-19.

CDR3 loop: CASSQRTGTGAKAFF. The CDR3 DNA follows: TGTGCCAGCAGCCAAAGAACCGGGACAGGGGCGAAAGCTTTCTTT. The gene calls are TRBV3-1 (or the pseudogene TRBV3-2) and TRBJ1-1; 10 bases line up with TRBD1. Trimming at V came to 2 bases and at J to 9 bases, leaving 9 bases not matched to a gene. The CDR3 extends over 15 amino acids. Germline V gene sequence: CDR1 LGHDT, CDR2 YNNKEL (reference sequence).